Following are 9 T cell receptor beta chains from one sample sequenced in a study of vaccination and CD4 T cells after COVID-19. Described treatment: roughly 10-day PBMC culture with coronavirus spike peptide pools or control peptides (ViraFEST assay). The Oncomine TCR Beta short-read assay was applied to DNA of cultured CD4+ T cells. In TCRdb, the PCR reads were re-called with MiXCR into one record per CDR3 protein. The sample includes under 20,000 distinct CDR3 sequences, more than 70% seen only once; the top ten take about 17%. No antigen has been identified for these receptors. The sequencing used CD4+ T cells from blood, cultured in vitro, collected after SARS-CoV-2 vaccination. The receptors derive from a human donor who received a COVID-19 vaccine.

This chain joins TRBV6-1 and TRBJ2-5; 7 bases fit TRBD2. This CDR3 is built from 15 residues. The V gene end was trimmed by 3 bases and the J gene end by 1 base; junction bases not matched to a gene: 5. Germline loops: CDR1 MNHNS, CDR2 SASEGT. CDR3 nucleotide sequence: TGTGCCAGCAGTGAGGTGGGGGGGAGCCAAGAGACCCAGTACTTC. Translation gives CASSEVGGSQETQYF.

The chain uses TRBV19 and TRBJ1-2; the match to TRBD1 covers 9 bases. The CDR3 totals 14 residues. The V segment lost 5 bases and the J segment 4 bases; nucleotides outside the gene matches: 5. Germline CDR1 LNHDA, CDR2 SQIVND (reference sequence). The chain's CDR3 is CASSRTGVPYGYTF. CDR3 in DNA: TGTGCCAGTAGTCGGACAGGGGTCCCCTATGGCTACACCTTC.

The V gene is TRBV5-1, the J gene TRBJ2-1, with TRBD2 matching 9 bases. Germline V gives CDR1 SGHRS, CDR2 YFSETQ. The V gene end was trimmed by 2 bases and the J gene end by 8 bases; junction bases not matched to a gene: 5. This CDR3 contains 14 residues. The CDR3 DNA is TGCGCCAGCAGCTTCGGGACTAGCAATCATGAGCAGTTCTTC. Translating it yields CASSFGTSNHEQFF.

The chain employs TRBV12-5 and TRBJ2-1, with 9 bases aligning to TRBD2. The CDR3 totals 15 residues. V shed 5 bases and J 6 bases; nucleotides not matched to a gene: 8. Germline-derived CDR1 and CDR2 are LGHNT and FRNRAP. The CDR3 bases are TGTGCTAGTGGTCGCGGCCTAGCGGGGACCAATGAGCAGTTCTTC. Translated, it gives CASGRGLAGTNEQFF.

V is TRBV30 and J is TRBJ2-7; 7 bases align to TRBD2. The CDR3 length is 13 residues. CDR1 GTSNPN and CDR2 SVGIG come from the germline V gene (reference sequence). V lost 7 bases, J lost 0 bases, and 6 bases stayed unmatched. CDR3 in amino acids: CAFSGPISYEQYF. The CDR3 DNA reads as TGTGCCTTTAGCGGGCCTATCTCCTACGAGCAGTACTTC.

The gene calls are TRBV6-2 or TRBV6-3 and TRBJ1-1; D uncertain. Germline V gives CDR1 MNHEY, CDR2 SVGEGT. The CDR3 is made up of 9 amino acids. The CDR3 DNA is TGTGTCCCCTCCACTGAAGCTTTCTTT. Translation: CVPSTEAFF.

The chain has TRBV6-2 or TRBV6-3 and TRBJ1-5; D is possibly TRBD1 (6 bases). V lost 7 bases to trimming and J lost 3 bases, with 19 bases between them. CDR1 is MNHEY, CDR2 SVGEGT, per germline. CDR3 length: 16 amino acids. CDR3 sequence (DNA): TGTGCCAGCACCCCGGGGGGGCAGGGGTTCAATCAGCCCCAGCATTTT. Its translation: CASTPGGQGFNQPQHF.

V usage is TRBV7-9 and J usage is TRBJ1-1, with 7 bases that match TRBD1. The germline V gene has CDR1 SEHNR and CDR2 FQNEAQ (reference sequence). CDR3 length: 14 amino acids. The V and J ends lost 3 bases and 5 bases, in that order; junction bases with no gene match: 6. The CDR3 nucleotides read TGTGCCAGCAGCTTTCCTCAGGGGGGGACTGAAGCTTTCTTT. This encodes CASSFPQGGTEAFF.

The gene calls are TRBV19 and TRBJ1-1; D is uncertain. Per the germline V gene, CDR1 is LNHDA and CDR2 is SQIVND (reference sequence). The CDR3 loop spans 14 amino acids. Trimming shortened V by 2 bases and J by 4 bases, and 11 bases separated the two germline ends. This CDR3 is CASSIKWAGTEAFF. The CDR3, as DNA: TGTGCCAGTAGTATAAAGTGGGCGGGCACTGAAGCTTTCTTT.